This TCR beta chain is from a study of read filtering for tumor transcriptome and immune sequencing. Study context: Patients were approximately 17 male and 13 to 15 female, mean age approximately 70 years, range about 47 to 85. By R-ISS, stages I, II and III held 8, 16 and 7 patients. TCR-mapped reads were about 4.05 to 10.27 million with IR-seq versus about 85 to 1,300 with RNA-seq.

This clonotype came up many times. CDR3 size: 13 residues. Trimming took off 0 bases at V and 1 base at J, with 4 bases between the two ends. Germline CDR1 reads SGDLS; CDR2 reads YYNGEE. Sampling of bone marrow took place during active disease in every patient. The library was built from about 400 ng RNA with molecular barcoded adaptors for alpha/delta and beta/gamma chains. TCRdb re-called the reads with MiXCR, one entry per CDR3 protein. This table has roughly 130,000 distinct CDR3 sequences, approximately 12% appearing once. The sample comprised a population of CD138-negative cells sorted from bone marrow. The source is a donor at least 40 years old with multiple myeloma. This chain joins TRBV9 and TRBJ1-1; D is uncertain. CDR3 coding DNA: TGTGCCAGCAGCGTAGGGGAGAACACTGAAGCTTTCTTT. Translation: CASSVGENTEAFF.